This is a list of T cell receptor beta chains from one sample in a study of blood T cells in healthy people across ages. TCRdb passed the 5' RACE reads through MiXCR, listing each CDR3 protein once. The table records around 1.5 million distinct CDR3 sequences, approximately 59% of them present only once. The sample was blood. Receptors originate from a young man in good health. Both conserved end residues are part of each CDR3. D genes are given only for firm matches. Not all rows give a size; the values are once, few, many and, for expanded clones, a class.

d_gene	abundance	v_gene	j_gene	CDR3aa	CDR3nt
NA	NA	TRBV6-1	TRBJ2-1	CASSDLPQYHEQFF	TGTGCCAGCAGTGACCTTCCTCAGTACCACGAGCAGTTCTTC
NA	few	TRBV20-1	TRBJ2-7	CSARNLRDNSYEQYF	TGCAGTGCTAGAAACCTCCGGGACAACTCCTACGAGCAGTACTTC
NA	NA	TRBV6-2/TRBV6-3	TRBJ2-2	CASSKGITGELFF	TGTGCCAGCAGTAAGGGAATCACCGGGGAGCTGTTTTTT
TRBD2	NA	TRBV6-1	TRBJ2-1	CASSEDISGRKGNEQFF	TGTGCCAGCAGCGAAGATATTAGCGGGAGGAAAGGCAATGAGCAGTTCTTC
NA	few	TRBV5-1	TRBJ2-3	CASIGYRDTQYF	TGCGCCAGCATCGGCTACCGTGATACGCAGTATTTT
TRBD1	NA	TRBV12-3/TRBV12-4	TRBJ2-1	CASWGGQGHYNEQFF	TGTGCCAGTTGGGGGGGACAGGGCCACTACAATGAGCAGTTCTTC
NA	NA	TRBV28	TRBJ2-3	CASSPDRDMDTQYF	TGTGCCAGCAGCCCGGATCGAGATATGGATACGCAGTATTTT
NA	few	TRBV5-1	TRBJ2-3	CASARVSADTAISTDTQYF	TGCGCCAGCGCTCGGGTGTCGGCAGACACAGCCATTAGCACAGATACGCAGTATTTT
TRBD1	NA	TRBV4-3	TRBJ1-5	CASSPGTARDQPQHF	TGCGCCAGCAGCCCGGGGACAGCTAGAGATCAGCCCCAGCATTTT
NA	NA	TRBV27	TRBJ1-5	CASSFRQPQHF	TGTGCCAGCAGTTTCCGGCAGCCCCAGCATTTT
NA	few	TRBV4-3	TRBJ1-6	CASSQDGQPRSPLHF	TGCGCCAGCAGCCAAGATGGTCAGCCCAGATCGCCCCTCCACTTT
NA	once	TRBV6-2/TRBV6-3	TRBJ2-4	CASSQGTLNIQYF	TGTGCCAGCAGTCAGGGTACTTTGAACATTCAGTACTTC
NA	NA	TRBV25-1	TRBJ2-5	CASSNVPLGEQYF	TGTGCCAGCAGTAACGTCCCCCTGGGGGAGCAGTACTTC
NA	NA	TRBV15	TRBJ2-1	CATSRPGLLINEQFF	TGTGCCACCAGCCGACCAGGGCTCCTTATCAATGAGCAGTTCTTC
TRBD1	NA	TRBV5-1	TRBJ1-1	CASSPGGWSPTEAFF	TGCGCCAGCAGCCCAGGGGGGTGGTCCCCCACTGAAGCTTTCTTT
NA	many	TRBV12-3/TRBV12-4	TRBJ1-1	CASSPRTANTEAFF	TGTGCCAGCAGTCCCCGGACGGCGAACACTGAAGCTTTCTTT
NA	NA	TRBV7-9	TRBJ2-5	CASSLTVRGDETQYF	TGTGCCAGCAGCTTAACCGTTCGGGGAGATGAGACCCAGTACTTC
NA	NA	TRBV29-1	TRBJ2-1	CSVSKTPGVYNEQFF	TGCAGCGTTTCCAAGACACCCGGAGTCTACAATGAGCAGTTCTTC
TRBD2	NA	TRBV20-1	TRBJ2-2	CSARDPGTSSHGELFF	TGCAGTGCTAGGGACCCCGGGACTAGCAGCCACGGGGAGCTGTTTTTT
NA	NA	TRBV27	TRBJ1-5	CASSLSPRGSNQPQHF	TGTGCCAGCAGTTTATCGCCCAGGGGTAGCAATCAGCCCCAGCATTTT
TRBD2	NA	TRBV5-1	TRBJ2-1	CASSSTSDEQFF	TGCGCCAGCAGTTCGACTAGCGATGAGCAGTTCTTC
TRBD2	few	TRBV29-1	TRBJ2-7	CSVLAGVGEQYF	TGCAGCGTTTTAGCGGGAGTTGGGGAGCAGTACTTC
NA	NA	TRBV10-3	TRBJ1-4	CAMEMEKLFF	TGTGCCATGGAGATGGAAAAACTGTTTTTT
NA	NA	TRBV18	TRBJ2-7	CASSWARGPLSYEQYF	TGTGCCAGCTCATGGGCTAGGGGCCCCCTTTCCTACGAGCAGTACTTC
NA	NA	TRBV29-1	TRBJ2-1	CSTGRDTSSYNEQFF	TGCAGCACAGGCCGGGACACCAGCTCCTACAATGAGCAGTTCTTC
NA	NA	TRBV13	TRBJ2-5	CASSLRGIGETQYF	TGTGCCAGCAGCTTGAGGGGAATAGGGGAGACCCAGTACTTC
NA	NA	TRBV11-2	TRBJ2-1	CASRHSGANEQFF	TGTGCCAGCAGACATAGCGGAGCCAATGAGCAGTTCTTC
NA	NA	TRBV9	TRBJ1-1	CASSGEGGTEAFF	TGTGCCAGCAGCGGAGAGGGGGGGACTGAAGCTTTCTTT